This TCR beta chain was found in a study of blood T cell repertoires in COVID-19. V dropped 4 bases and J dropped 1; count of bases not matched to a gene: 14. The CDR3 is 19 residues long. Germline loops: CDR1 MRHNA, CDR2 SNTAGT. Generated by immunoSEQ multiplex PCR, the TCRdb table keeps only in-frame clones and is missing some. The sample has over 250,000 clones; 90% are singletons. The J gene is TRBJ1-5, the V gene TRBV6-4; 9 bases fit TRBD1. This TCR was sampled from a man in his sixties who had recovered from COVID-19. The sample was PBMCs or T cells enriched from blood (not recorded which). The CDR3 loop is CASSARNPNRGLSNQPQHF. As DNA, the CDR3 is TGTGCCAGCAGTGCCCGAAATCCTAACAGGGGGCTAAGCAATCAGCCCCAGCATTTT.